The rows below give T cell receptor beta chains drawn from one sample of a study of cytomegalovirus exposure and HLA in healthy donors. Clones were read by immunoSEQ multiplex PCR, and TCRdb kept only the in-frame ones, dropping some. The top ten hold roughly 1.2% of the sample, which has about 180,000 clones, around 83% seen once. The sequencing sample was made of PBMCs. Receptors were obtained from a girl aged 2-10 years in good health and CMV-seropositive. Both conserved end residues are part of each CDR3.

TRBV2,14,TRBJ1-2,CASFYRGLSYGYTF
TRBV7-2,12,TRBJ2-7,CASSPTGLEQYF
TRBV5-5,14,TRBJ1-5,CASSLVGEAQPQHF
TRBV10-1,13,TRBJ1-1,CASRLELDTEAFF
TRBV5-1,14,TRBJ2-3,CASSLVESTDTQYF
TRBV27,16,TRBJ2-7,CASRPAGQGSSYEQYF
TRBV19,12,TRBJ1-2,CASSIPFRGYTF
TRBV7-3,13,TRBJ1-1,CASSSQGNTEAFF
TRBV6-1,15,TRBJ2-1,CASLNLVRAADEQFF
TRBV15,15,TRBJ2-7,CATSRIQGAHYEQYF
TRBV12-5,18,TRBJ1-2,CASGLVGDRGLIGNGYTF
TRBV5-1,18,TRBJ1-6,CASSPGMTGELRDSPLHF
TRBV7-3,13,TRBJ2-1,CASSWGLDNEQFF
TRBV5-5,17,TRBJ1-6,CASSRGAWIQHNSPLHF
TRBV4-1,16,TRBJ2-2,CASSQDPGRVTGELFF
TRBV6-5,15,TRBJ2-1,CASRISGRAGNEQFF
TRBV6-1,12,TRBJ2-7,CASGQTGREQYF
TRBV19,15,TRBJ2-2,CASSSQGALAGELFF
TRBV4-1,17,TRBJ1-3,CASSQQEAGPTGNTIYF
TRBV11-3,16,TRBJ2-5,CASSLGNNQVSETQYF
TRBV28,15,TRBJ1-5,CASSLQGASDQPQHF
TRBV4-1,17,TRBJ2-1,CASSQGPTGTRYNEQFF
TRBV6-5,14,TRBJ2-7,CASSVRTRGSEQYF
TRBV5-1,18,TRBJ1-1,CASSLAGTGLSMNTEAFF
TRBV9,15,TRBJ1-1,CASSVESRGDTEAFF
TRBV10-3,12,TRBJ2-1,CATATGGRFAVF
TRBV7-3,16,TRBJ2-1,CASSPSGGAPGNEQFF
TRBV30,15,TRBJ2-7,CAWSSLRTGTYEQYF
TRBV11-3,14,TRBJ2-7,CASSFHRAPYEQYF
TRBV30,15,TRBJ2-3,CAWMGSAGGRDTQYF